These T cell receptor beta chains were read from a single sample in a study of OX40 agonist ivuxolimab in advanced cancers. Assay used: immunoSEQ multiplex PCR; TCRdb lists only in-frame clones, some missing. This table holds 70,000 or so clones, about 84% found once. The sample was CD4+ or CD8+ T cells sorted from blood, taken in a trial of the OX40 agonist ivuxolimab. All receptors come from an adult with an advanced solid tumor such as melanoma, head and neck, liver or kidney cancer. CDR3s include the opening cysteine and the closing phenylalanine or tryptophan. D genes are given only for firm matches. Expanded clones are given a class, and other clones once, few, many or no size at all.

abundance: -; d_gene: TRBD2; v_gene: TRBV10-2; j_gene: TRBJ2-3; CDR3aa: CASSDGTSGGPLLGTQYF; CDR3nt: TGCGCCAGCAGTGACGGGACTAGCGGGGGGCCACTCCTGGGAACGCAGTATTTT
abundance: -; d_gene: TRBD1; v_gene: TRBV28; j_gene: TRBJ2-1; CDR3aa: CASSRQGPSNEQFF; CDR3nt: TGTGCCAGCAGTAGACAGGGACCCTCCAATGAGCAGTTCTTC
abundance: -; d_gene: TRBD2; v_gene: TRBV2; j_gene: TRBJ2-1; CDR3aa: CASSEAIILAGYNEQFF; CDR3nt: TGTGCCAGCAGTGAAGCGATCATCCTAGCGGGGTACAATGAGCAGTTCTTC
abundance: -; d_gene: -; v_gene: TRBV7-2; j_gene: TRBJ2-3; CDR3aa: CASSLGPPLGNTDTQYF; CDR3nt: TGTGCCAGCAGCCTTGGACCCCCTTTAGGGAACACAGATACGCAGTATTTT
abundance: -; d_gene: -; v_gene: TRBV2; j_gene: TRBJ1-2; CDR3aa: CASRNRMGTDGYTF; CDR3nt: TGTGCCAGCAGAAATAGAATGGGTACTGATGGCTACACCTTC
abundance: once; d_gene: TRBD1; v_gene: TRBV5-4; j_gene: TRBJ1-2; CDR3aa: CASSLGQGANTNYGYTF; CDR3nt: TGTGCCAGCAGCCTAGGACAGGGCGCCAATACTAACTATGGCTACACCTTC
abundance: -; d_gene: TRBD1; v_gene: TRBV27; j_gene: TRBJ2-2; CDR3aa: CASRPGQGAGGELFF; CDR3nt: TGTGCCAGCAGACCGGGACAGGGGGCGGGCGGGGAGCTGTTTTTT
abundance: once; d_gene: TRBD2; v_gene: TRBV19; j_gene: TRBJ2-3; CDR3aa: CASSIAGGGATDTQYF; CDR3nt: TGTGCCAGTAGTATAGCTGGCGGGGGGGCAACGGATACGCAGTATTTT
abundance: -; d_gene: -; v_gene: TRBV5-5; j_gene: TRBJ2-3; CDR3aa: CASSFKPDTQYF; CDR3nt: TGTGCCAGTAGCTTCAAGCCAGATACGCAGTATTTT
abundance: -; d_gene: -; v_gene: TRBV28; j_gene: TRBJ1-4; CDR3aa: CASTVPGAGEKLFF; CDR3nt: TGTGCCAGCACCGTCCCAGGGGCGGGTGAAAAACTGTTTTTT
abundance: -; d_gene: TRBD1; v_gene: TRBV15; j_gene: TRBJ2-1; CDR3aa: CATSWTTNRDSSYNEQFF; CDR3nt: TGTGCCACCAGCTGGACAACAAACCGGGACAGCTCCTACAATGAGCAGTTCTTC
abundance: -; d_gene: -; v_gene: TRBV30; j_gene: TRBJ1-2; CDR3aa: CVIRQVDGYTF; CDR3nt: TGTGTTATACGACAGGTCGATGGCTACACCTTC
abundance: -; d_gene: TRBD2; v_gene: TRBV10-1; j_gene: TRBJ2-5; CDR3aa: CASSDLGLADQETQYF; CDR3nt: TGCGCCAGCAGTGACCTCGGACTAGCGGACCAAGAGACCCAGTACTTC
abundance: -; d_gene: -; v_gene: TRBV5-1; j_gene: TRBJ1-2; CDR3aa: CASSIGDTHYGYTF; CDR3nt: TGCGCCAGCAGCATCGGGGACACACACTATGGCTACACCTTC
abundance: -; d_gene: -; v_gene: TRBV2; j_gene: TRBJ2-7; CDR3aa: CASRGGPDYEQYF; CDR3nt: TGTGCCAGCAGGGGCGGACCGGACTACGAGCAGTACTTC
abundance: -; d_gene: -; v_gene: TRBV6-5; j_gene: TRBJ2-2; CDR3aa: CASNSPGELFF; CDR3nt: TGTGCCAGCAATTCTCCCGGGGAGCTGTTTTTT
abundance: -; d_gene: TRBD1; v_gene: TRBV29-1; j_gene: TRBJ2-2; CDR3aa: CSATGGPGELFF; CDR3nt: TGCAGCGCTACAGGGGGCCCCGGGGAGCTGTTTTTT
abundance: -; d_gene: -; v_gene: TRBV30; j_gene: TRBJ2-1; CDR3aa: CAWMRALYNEQFF; CDR3nt: TGTGCCTGGATGAGAGCTCTATACAATGAGCAGTTCTTC
abundance: few; d_gene: -; v_gene: TRBV10-3; j_gene: TRBJ1-5; CDR3aa: CAISEDGSPGQPQHF; CDR3nt: TGTGCCATCAGTGAGGACGGCAGCCCAGGGCAGCCCCAGCATTTT
abundance: once; d_gene: -; v_gene: TRBV7-9; j_gene: TRBJ1-3; CDR3aa: CASSLSRQADTIYF; CDR3nt: TGTGCCAGCAGCTTATCCCGACAGGCGGACACCATATATTTT
abundance: -; d_gene: TRBD2; v_gene: TRBV9; j_gene: TRBJ2-1; CDR3aa: CASSGRTSGNYNEQFF; CDR3nt: TGTGCCAGCAGCGGACGGACTAGCGGGAACTACAATGAGCAGTTCTTC
abundance: -; d_gene: -; v_gene: TRBV9; j_gene: TRBJ1-5; CDR3aa: CASSVDGGGQPQHF; CDR3nt: TGTGCCAGCAGCGTAGACGGGGGCGGCCAGCCCCAGCATTTT
abundance: -; d_gene: TRBD1; v_gene: TRBV7-2; j_gene: TRBJ2-7; CDR3aa: CASSLKSGQGYEQYF; CDR3nt: TGTGCCAGCAGCCTGAAGAGTGGACAGGGGTACGAGCAGTACTTC
abundance: -; d_gene: -; v_gene: TRBV29-1; j_gene: TRBJ1-1; CDR3aa: CSVYRDASEAFF; CDR3nt: TGCAGCGTATACAGGGACGCCTCTGAAGCTTTCTTT
abundance: -; d_gene: TRBD1; v_gene: TRBV19; j_gene: TRBJ1-4; CDR3aa: CASTRDRGHPIGELFF; CDR3nt: TGTGCCAGTACCCGGGACAGGGGGCACCCTATTGGGGAACTGTTTTTT
abundance: -; d_gene: TRBD2; v_gene: TRBV6-1; j_gene: TRBJ2-3; CDR3aa: CASSEPSGLASGSRADTQYF; CDR3nt: TGTGCCAGCAGTGAACCAAGCGGGTTAGCTAGCGGGAGTCGGGCAGATACGCAGTATTTT
abundance: few; d_gene: -; v_gene: TRBV7-9; j_gene: TRBJ2-3; CDR3aa: CASGGLNPTDTQYF; CDR3nt: TGTGCCAGCGGGGGACTTAACCCCACAGATACGCAGTATTTT
abundance: -; d_gene: -; v_gene: TRBV7-2; j_gene: TRBJ2-6; CDR3aa: CASSSSGANVLTF; CDR3nt: TGTGCCAGCAGTTCCTCTGGGGCCAACGTCCTGACTTTC
abundance: -; d_gene: -; v_gene: TRBV28; j_gene: TRBJ1-2; CDR3aa: CASGRQEGYTF; CDR3nt: TGTGCCAGCGGGAGGCAGGAGGGCTACACCTTC
abundance: -; d_gene: TRBD1; v_gene: TRBV4-2; j_gene: TRBJ1-4; CDR3aa: CASSQDAGQGREKLFF; CDR3nt: TGTGCCAGCAGCCAAGATGCGGGACAGGGGCGGGAAAAACTGTTTTTT
abundance: -; d_gene: TRBD1; v_gene: TRBV5-1; j_gene: TRBJ2-5; CDR3aa: CASSLVQGAGETQYF; CDR3nt: TGCGCCAGCAGCTTGGTGCAGGGGGCTGGGGAGACCCAGTACTTC
abundance: -; d_gene: TRBD2; v_gene: TRBV5-1; j_gene: TRBJ2-1; CDR3aa: CASSPTASGRTHEQFF; CDR3nt: TGCGCCAGCAGCCCCACGGCCAGCGGGAGAACCCATGAGCAGTTCTTC
abundance: few; d_gene: -; v_gene: TRBV6-6; j_gene: TRBJ1-2; CDR3aa: CASSYDSGNYGYTF; CDR3nt: TGTGCCAGCAGTTACGATTCGGGAAACTATGGCTACACCTTC
abundance: -; d_gene: -; v_gene: TRBV7-3; j_gene: TRBJ2-7; CDR3aa: CASSLRGSDYEQYF; CDR3nt: TGTGCCAGCAGCTTGAGAGGGAGTGATTACGAGCAGTACTTC
abundance: -; d_gene: TRBD1; v_gene: TRBV5-4; j_gene: TRBJ2-7; CDR3aa: CASSRPGTGGYEQYF; CDR3nt: TGTGCCAGCAGCCGGCCCGGGACAGGGGGCTACGAGCAGTACTTC
abundance: once; d_gene: TRBD1; v_gene: TRBV14; j_gene: TRBJ1-1; CDR3aa: CASRQDRGGTEAFF; CDR3nt: TGTGCCAGCAGACAGGACAGGGGTGGGACTGAAGCTTTCTTT
abundance: -; d_gene: -; v_gene: TRBV28; j_gene: TRBJ2-3; CDR3aa: CASSLVRRGTTDTQYF; CDR3nt: TGTGCCAGCAGTTTAGTGAGGAGGGGGACTACAGATACGCAGTATTTT
abundance: -; d_gene: -; v_gene: TRBV28; j_gene: TRBJ2-7; CDR3aa: CASGTWGFTYEQYF; CDR3nt: TGTGCCAGCGGTACCTGGGGGTTTACCTACGAGCAGTACTTC
abundance: -; d_gene: -; v_gene: TRBV7-3; j_gene: TRBJ1-6; CDR3aa: CASSSSGSGSPLHF; CDR3nt: TGTGCCAGCAGCTCCTCGGGGTCCGGGTCACCCCTCCACTTT
abundance: -; d_gene: -; v_gene: TRBV2; j_gene: TRBJ1-1; CDR3aa: CASEDQTTVGGTEAFF; CDR3nt: TGTGCCAGTGAAGACCAGACGACAGTCGGGGGGACTGAAGCTTTCTTT
abundance: -; d_gene: TRBD1; v_gene: TRBV10-3; j_gene: TRBJ2-7; CDR3aa: CAITPGTGSYEQYF; CDR3nt: TGTGCCATCACCCCCGGGACAGGGTCCTACGAGCAGTACTTC